This T cell receptor beta chain stems from a study of cytomegalovirus exposure and HLA in healthy donors. Use of 60 Vbeta and 13 Jbeta primers characterized the PCR. Here immunoSEQ multiplex PCR was the method, and the copy in TCRdb shows in-frame clones only, minus some. The sample shows about 150,000 clones, around 80% of them seen only once. The CDR3 covers 15 residues. The germline V gene has CDR1 SGHRS and CDR2 YFSETQ. Trimming removed 0 bases at V and 4 bases at J, with 11 bases between. The source is a man aged 25 to 40 in good health and CMV-seropositive. The J gene is TRBJ2-1, the V gene TRBV5-1, with D possibly matching TRBD2 (6 bases). Sequenced material: PBMCs. CDR3 sequence reads: CASSLDAGSYNEQFF. CDR3 sequence (DNA): TGCGCCAGCAGCTTGGATGCGGGATCATACAATGAGCAGTTCTTC.